This T cell receptor (beta chain) was captured by sequencing in a study of cytomegalovirus exposure and HLA in healthy donors (dated 2017 in TCRdb). For the study in its entirety: An earlier analysis of approximately 640 of the donors reported approximately 270 Gb of sequence data and some 100 million unique TCR beta sequences from about 200 million T cells. Roughly 300 gigabases of sequencing data and around 87 million unique TCR sequences were included in an early release covering several hundred HLA-typed donors. Among the roughly 400 genotyped donors, about 85% belonged to the genetic ancestry cluster associated with self-reported Caucasian donors. The study aimed to test whether signatures of past pathogen exposure could be identified by cataloging public T cell receptors. The study used immunosequencing to profile the T cell repertoires of approximately 650 subjects and linked those repertoires to cytomegalovirus serostatus. Along with the approximately 670-subject first cohort, a separate validation cohort of some 130 different subjects was used. The study combined high-throughput TCR immunosequencing, statistical association of individual TCRs with disease status, and machine learning to predict cytomegalovirus infection status. In a later analysis, previously published TCR beta repertoires from several hundred donors were re-analyzed and high-resolution HLA genotyping was added so that TCR occurrence patterns could be studied. The later analysis used no new phenotypic data to find candidate immune exposures, relying instead on TCR beta sequences and their occurrence across donors. An earlier analysis of several hundred of the donors used high-throughput TCR beta sequencing to judge whether each TCR beta V gene segment behaved as functional or pseudogenic. Donor age, sex, ethnicity and CMV serostatus were compiled together with the repertoire data. A later genetic analysis used genome-wide SNP genotypes for about three fifths of the roughly 700 donors, treating that subset as a discovery cohort. Every repertoire in the discovery cohort had been generated on one and the same sequencing platform. HLA typing covered class I and class II loci at four-digit resolution. The number of typed donors differed by locus: roughly 629-640 for A, B, C, DRB1 and DQB1; roughly 510 for DQA1; 606 for DPA1; and roughly 470 for DPB1. Several DR-DQ haplotypes were handled as single units for association and clustering because linkage in the cohort was strong. Among under 450 genotyped donors of the cohort, an average of approximately 240,000 unique TCR beta nucleotide sequences were sequenced per donor, about a sixth of them non-productive.

Library preparation employed the immunoSEQ multiplex PCR assay. For the multiplex PCR, a mixture combining 60 forward primers for TCR Vbeta segments and 13 reverse primers for TCR Jbeta segments was used. A multiplex PCR assay on genomic DNA amplified the CDR3 region of rearranged TCR beta genes. On the Illumina HiSeq System, the amplified TCR beta libraries were sequenced as 87-base-pair reads. The study's own analysis went as follows. Across the roughly 670 repertoires, a later analysis counted roughly 77 million unique TCR beta chains, about 10 million of which were shared by at least two donors. Raw reads were error-corrected and collapsed into unique sequences by a nearest-neighbor algorithm in which closely related sequences were merged to remove PCR and sequencing errors. Alignment of CDR3 sequences to IMGT reference sequences was used to assign V, D and J gene segments. Each retained sequence needed at least a six-nucleotide match to both a V gene segment and a J gene segment. A rearrangement counted as productive if the CDR3 had no stop codons and remained in frame with V and J, and every other rearrangement counted as non-productive. CDR3 was defined by IMGT convention, running from the second conserved V-encoded cysteine to the conserved J-encoded phenylalanine. In an earlier analysis of around 570 of the donors, sequences lacking an unambiguous match to a single V gene segment were excluded. An earlier analysis of approximately 590 of the donors called V segments functional above 56.7% productive rearrangements and segregating when the between-donor standard deviation exceeded 5%. To diagnose cytomegalovirus status from the catalog of TCR beta chain sequences, a statistical classification framework was built. In a later analysis, TCR nucleotide sequences were compared against IMGT/GENE-DB human TR gene sequences so that V and J genes could be assigned. The TCRdist pipeline was used in a later analysis to assign CDR3 sequences and most-parsimonious VDJ recombination scenarios. In a later analysis, each TCR beta chain was defined by its CDR3 amino acid sequence together with its V-gene family, and reads lacking a unique V-gene family were excluded. As a way to deal with suspected cross-contamination and a sequencing artifact, a later analysis dropped 500 to 700 nucleotide sequences that were highly shared and had low generation probability. In a later analysis, a clonal expansion index was calculated for each public chain from normalized within-repertoire ranks of inferred template counts. In a later analysis, generation probabilities were computed using a VDJ recombination model fitted to out-of-frame rearrangements, and the results were checked against IGoR. In a later analysis, TCR-TCR, TCR-HLA and TCR-CMV co-occurrence was scored with hypergeometric tests, and a repertoire-size bias correction was applied to TCR pairs. In a later analysis, false discovery rates were estimated by permuting HLA or CMV assignments 20 times. In a later analysis, co-occurring TCRs were grouped using DBSCAN, with TCRdist sequence similarity added in when clustering inside HLA-allele-positive subsets. Repertoires with fewer than 30,000 or more than 120,000 public chains were left out of co-occurrence clustering, as were a few repertoires with anomalous nucleotide sharing. Imported from immuneACCESS, the table was reduced by TCRdb to in-frame sequences with V and J called. These copies leave out some clones; in studies compared against another copy, an unresolved V gene accounts for under half, and the cause of the remainder is not known. The V and J calls and clone size are taken from that table; D and trimming were inferred from the DNA. The sample includes about 190,000 clones, with 78% observed a single time. The ten largest clonotypes hold approximately 5.4% of the sample.

Concerning this clone: What this receptor recognizes is not known. No base quality values were provided; no much bigger clone lies one nucleotide off.

In total, more than 500 healthy bone marrow donors made up the cohort. At the time of sampling, every cohort member was nominally healthy, though immune exposures that went unrecorded were likely present. The donor tested CMV seropositive and was one of the 289 seropositive cohort members. A peripheral blood sample was collected from each donor, and TCR beta sequencing was performed on peripheral blood mononuclear cells. Genomic DNA extraction from the blood cell samples was performed with the Qiagen DNeasy Blood Extraction Kit. The germline V end is reduced by 1 base and the J end by 6 bases; junction bases left unmatched: 2. The CDR3 runs 15 residues from the cysteine to the phenylalanine. Kept here is only the CDR3 DNA, which spans 45 bases and is read in frame from base 1. Via the germline V gene, CDR1 is MDHEN and CDR2 SYDVKM. Study-level results and caveats: A further reported finding was that TCR beta sequences accurately predicted the HLA-A and HLA-B alleles for most subjects in the first cohort. In a later analysis, HLA-associated TCR beta chains were found to be more clonally expanded and to have lower generation probabilities than equally common non-associated chains. In vitro tests confirmed that a few of the cytomegalovirus-associated TCR beta chains recognize cytomegalovirus antigens. A later analysis reported that several top co-occurrence clusters appeared linked to parvovirus B19, influenza, CMV and Epstein-Barr virus. A cluster of highly shared sequence variants was judged likely to represent a technical artifact of the sequencing pipeline. In an earlier analysis of over 550 of the donors, most TCR beta V segments were observed in productive rearrangements about 90% or about 30% of the time, broadly matching IMGT annotations. Some IMGT-functional V segments, including TRBV6-2 and TRBV6-3, could not be distinguished by the 87-base-pair reads and were therefore excluded. For the cohort, immune exposure information was limited to CMV serostatus. Presence/absence analyses assumed roughly uniform sequencing depth across donors, an assumption that may not hold. In this cohort, only TCR beta chains were sequenced, and detectable features were limited by the absence of alpha or paired-chain data. According to a later analysis, TCR association rates differed among HLA loci, with DRB1 alleles showing the most associated TCRs and HLA-C alleles showing the fewest. Because counts were too low, seventeen rarely observed V segments, including chromosome 9 orphons, were excluded from the earlier analysis of about 500 of the donors. It was suggested by the authors that the approach could potentially be generalized to other disease states and immunological phenotypes. Correlated functional status among segregating V segments might reflect linkage disequilibrium, but an unknown experimental factor could not be ruled out. Most TCR sequences were observed very rarely across donors, whereas some public TCRs were present in many individuals. According to a later genetic analysis, donors in an Asian-associated ancestry cluster had fewer N-insertions in productive TCRs than the roughly 660-donor mean. A later analysis associated 15,000 or so TCR beta sequences with specific HLA alleles at a false discovery rate of 0.05. A total of some 180 TCR beta chains were listed by the study as associated with cytomegalovirus. HLA typing was unavailable for some donors at each locus, so association tests used only the typed subset. Most CMV-associated TCR beta chains appeared to be HLA-restricted in a later analysis, and the HLA associations seemed to be driven largely by CMV exposure. The classifier was reported to diagnose cytomegalovirus status with high specificity and sensitivity in both the original and validation cohorts. When HLA alleles, especially DR and DQ, strongly co-occurred, TCR associations were difficult to assign to individual alleles. In a later genetic analysis, a missense DCLRE1C variant was associated with V-gene and J-gene trimming of TCR beta chains, and the association was replicated in an independent cohort.

The receptor's source is a woman aged 25 to 39 in good health and CMV-seropositive. Sequencing input: PBMCs. The chain is encoded by TRBV28 joined to TRBJ1-4, with 10 bases matching TRBD1. The nucleotide sequence reads TGTGCCAGCAGTTTATCAGGGACAGGGGATGAAAAACTGTTTTTT. This yields the protein CASSLSGTGDEKLFF.